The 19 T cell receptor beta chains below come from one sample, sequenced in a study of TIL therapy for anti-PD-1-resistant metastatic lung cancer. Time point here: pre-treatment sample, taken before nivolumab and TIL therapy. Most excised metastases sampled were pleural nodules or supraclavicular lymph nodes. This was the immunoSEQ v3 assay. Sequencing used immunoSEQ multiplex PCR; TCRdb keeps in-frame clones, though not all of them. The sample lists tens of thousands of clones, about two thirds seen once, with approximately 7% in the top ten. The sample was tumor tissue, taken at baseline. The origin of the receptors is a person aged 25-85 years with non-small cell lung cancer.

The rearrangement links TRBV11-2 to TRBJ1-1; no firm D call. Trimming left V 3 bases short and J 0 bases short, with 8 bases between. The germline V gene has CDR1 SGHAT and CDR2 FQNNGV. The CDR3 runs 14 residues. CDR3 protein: CASSFSHLNTEAFF. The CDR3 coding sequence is TGTGCCAGCAGCTTCTCACACCTGAACACTGAAGCTTTCTTT.

As DNA, the CDR3 is TGTGCCAGCAGCTTGGAGGGACCCACAGATACGCAGTATTTT. Its translation is CASSLEGPTDTQYF. The chain has TRBV11-3 and TRBJ2-3; weak D call: TRBD2 (6 bases). Germline CDR1 and CDR2: SGHNT and YENEEA. Trimming shortened V by 3 bases and J by 2 bases, and 9 bases separated the two germline ends. This CDR3 comprises 14 residues.

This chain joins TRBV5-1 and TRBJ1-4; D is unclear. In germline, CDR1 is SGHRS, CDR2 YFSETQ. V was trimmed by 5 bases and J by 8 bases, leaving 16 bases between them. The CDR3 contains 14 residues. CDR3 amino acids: CASRIAQTGEKLFF. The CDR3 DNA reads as TGCGCCAGCAGGATTGCTCAAACCGGCGAAAAACTGTTTTTT.

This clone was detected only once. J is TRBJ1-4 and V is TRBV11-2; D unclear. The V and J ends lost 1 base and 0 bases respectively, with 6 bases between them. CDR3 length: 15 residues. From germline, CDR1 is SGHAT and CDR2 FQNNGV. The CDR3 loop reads CASSLVRATNEKLFF. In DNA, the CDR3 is TGTGCCAGCAGCTTAGTAAGGGCAACTAATGAAAAACTGTTTTTT.

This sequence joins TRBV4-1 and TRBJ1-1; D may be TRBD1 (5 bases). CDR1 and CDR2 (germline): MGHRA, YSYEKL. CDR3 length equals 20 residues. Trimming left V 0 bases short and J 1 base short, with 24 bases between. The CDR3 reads CASSQDRPGVTGVENTEAFF. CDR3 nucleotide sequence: TGCGCCAGCAGCCAAGATCGCCCCGGTGTTACGGGGGTCGAGAACACTGAAGCTTTCTTT.

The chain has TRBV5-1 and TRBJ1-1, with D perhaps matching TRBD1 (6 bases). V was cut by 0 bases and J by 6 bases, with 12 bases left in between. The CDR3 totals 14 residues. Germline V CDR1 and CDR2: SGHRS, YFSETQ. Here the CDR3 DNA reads TGCGCCAGCAGCTTGGCCAGGGGAACGGCTGAAGCTTTCTTT. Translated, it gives CASSLARGTAEAFF. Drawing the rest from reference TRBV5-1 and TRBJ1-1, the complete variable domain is KAGVTQTPRYLIKTRGQQVTLSCSPISGHRSVSWYQQTPGQGLQFLFEYFSETQRNKGNFPGRFSGRQFSNSRSEMNVSTLELGDSALYLCASSLARGTAEAFFGQGTRLTVV.

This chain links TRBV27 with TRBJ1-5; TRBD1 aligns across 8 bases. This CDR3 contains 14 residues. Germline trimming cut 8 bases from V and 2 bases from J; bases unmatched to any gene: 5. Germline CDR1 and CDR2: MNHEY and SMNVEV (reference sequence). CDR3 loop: CASGTGGGNQPQHF. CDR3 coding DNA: TGTGCCAGCGGGACAGGCGGAGGCAATCAGCCCCAGCATTTT.

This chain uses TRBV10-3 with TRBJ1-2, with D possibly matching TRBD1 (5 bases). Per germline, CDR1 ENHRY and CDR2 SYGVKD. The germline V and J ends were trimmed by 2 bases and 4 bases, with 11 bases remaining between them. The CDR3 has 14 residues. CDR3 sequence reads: CAISEPRTPYGYTF. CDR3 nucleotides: TGTGCCATCAGTGAGCCCCGGACACCCTATGGCTACACCTTC.

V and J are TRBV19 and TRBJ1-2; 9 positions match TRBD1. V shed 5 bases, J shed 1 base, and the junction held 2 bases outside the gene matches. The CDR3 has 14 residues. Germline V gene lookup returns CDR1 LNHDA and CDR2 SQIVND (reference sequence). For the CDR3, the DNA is TGTGCCAGTAGTCGGGACAGGGATAACTATGGCTACACCTTC. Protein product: CASSRDRDNYGYTF.

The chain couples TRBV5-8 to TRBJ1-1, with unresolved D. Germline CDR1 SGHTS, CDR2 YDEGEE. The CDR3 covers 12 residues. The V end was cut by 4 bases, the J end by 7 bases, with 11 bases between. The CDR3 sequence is CASSGDRYEAFF. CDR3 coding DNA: TGTGCCAGCAGCGGGGATCGATATGAAGCTTTCTTT.

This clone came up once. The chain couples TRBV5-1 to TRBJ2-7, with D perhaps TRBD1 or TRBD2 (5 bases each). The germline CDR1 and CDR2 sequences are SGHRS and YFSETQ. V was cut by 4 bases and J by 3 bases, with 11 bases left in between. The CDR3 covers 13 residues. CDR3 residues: CASSGGQFYEQYF. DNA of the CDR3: TGCGCCAGCAGCGGAGGACAATTCTACGAGCAGTACTTC.

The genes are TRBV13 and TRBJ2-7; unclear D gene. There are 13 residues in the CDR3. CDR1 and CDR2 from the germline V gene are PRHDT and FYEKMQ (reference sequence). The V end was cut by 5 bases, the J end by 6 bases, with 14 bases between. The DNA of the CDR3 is TGTGCCAGCAGCACGGACCCTCCTGGCGAGCAGTACTTC. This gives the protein CASSTDPPGEQYF.

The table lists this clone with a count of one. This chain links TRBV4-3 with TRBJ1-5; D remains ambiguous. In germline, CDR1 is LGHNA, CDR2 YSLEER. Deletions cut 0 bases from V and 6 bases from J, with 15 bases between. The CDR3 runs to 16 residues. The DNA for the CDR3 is TGCGCCAGCAGCCAAGATTGGAGGGCCCAAGGTCAGCCCCAGCATTTT. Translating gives CASSQDWRAQGQPQHF.

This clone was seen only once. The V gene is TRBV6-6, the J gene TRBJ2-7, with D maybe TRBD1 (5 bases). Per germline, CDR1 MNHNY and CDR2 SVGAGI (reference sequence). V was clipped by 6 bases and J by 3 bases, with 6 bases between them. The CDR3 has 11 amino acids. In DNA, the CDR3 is TGTGCCAGCAGCAGGGACTACGAGCAGTACTTC. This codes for CASSRDYEQYF.

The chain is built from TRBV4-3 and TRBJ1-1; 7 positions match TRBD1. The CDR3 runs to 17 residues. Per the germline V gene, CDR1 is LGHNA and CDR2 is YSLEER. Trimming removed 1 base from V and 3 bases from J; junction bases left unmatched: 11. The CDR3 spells CASSQVLAAGGYTEAFF. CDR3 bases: TGCGCCAGCAGCCAAGTGCTAGCTGCAGGGGGGTACACTGAAGCTTTCTTT.

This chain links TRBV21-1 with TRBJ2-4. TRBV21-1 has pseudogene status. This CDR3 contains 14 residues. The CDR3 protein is CASSKGTAKNIQYF. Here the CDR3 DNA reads TGTGCCAGCAGCAAAGGGACAGCCAAAAACATTCAGTACTTC.

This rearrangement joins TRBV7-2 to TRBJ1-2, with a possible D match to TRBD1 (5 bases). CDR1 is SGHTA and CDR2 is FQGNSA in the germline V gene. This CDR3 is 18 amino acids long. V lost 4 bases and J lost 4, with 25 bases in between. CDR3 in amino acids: CASSSPGATLEGLYGYTF. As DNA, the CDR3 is TGTGCCAGCAGCTCCCCCGGGGCAACTCTAGAAGGTCTCTATGGCTACACCTTC.

CDR3 nucleotide sequence: TGCGCCAGCAGCCAAGGTAGTTTTGAGACGGTGAACACCGGGGAGCTGTTTTTT. It codes for CASSQGSFETVNTGELFF. The chain joins TRBV4-1 to TRBJ2-2; D gene ambiguous. Trimming took off 1 base at V and 1 base at J, with 16 bases between the two ends. Germline assignment: CDR1 MGHRA and CDR2 YSYEKL. The length of the CDR3 is 18 residues.

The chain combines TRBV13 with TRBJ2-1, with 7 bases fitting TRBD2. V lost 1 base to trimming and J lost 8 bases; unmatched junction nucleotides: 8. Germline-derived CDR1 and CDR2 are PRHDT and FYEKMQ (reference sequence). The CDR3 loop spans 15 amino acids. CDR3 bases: TGTGCCAGCAGCTTAGAACGGGGGGTGGGGCATGAGCAGTTCTTC. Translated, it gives CASSLERGVGHEQFF.